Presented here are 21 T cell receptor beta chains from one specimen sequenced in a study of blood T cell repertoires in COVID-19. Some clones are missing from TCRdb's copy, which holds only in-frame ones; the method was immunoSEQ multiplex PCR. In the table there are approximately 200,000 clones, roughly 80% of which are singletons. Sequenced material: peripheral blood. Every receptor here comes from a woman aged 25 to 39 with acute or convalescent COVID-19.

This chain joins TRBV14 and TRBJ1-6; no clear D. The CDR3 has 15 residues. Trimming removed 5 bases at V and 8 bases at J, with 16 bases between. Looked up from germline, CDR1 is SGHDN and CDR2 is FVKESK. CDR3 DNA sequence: TGTGCCAGCAGCTTAAGCGGCAATGGGTATTCACCCCTCCACTTT. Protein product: CASSLSGNGYSPLHF.

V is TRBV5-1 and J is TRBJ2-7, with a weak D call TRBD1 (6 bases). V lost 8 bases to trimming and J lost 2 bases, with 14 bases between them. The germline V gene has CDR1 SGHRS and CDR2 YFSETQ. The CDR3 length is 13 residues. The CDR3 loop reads CASSGQLTYEQYF. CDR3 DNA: TGCGCCAGTTCCGGACAGCTAACCTACGAGCAGTACTTC.

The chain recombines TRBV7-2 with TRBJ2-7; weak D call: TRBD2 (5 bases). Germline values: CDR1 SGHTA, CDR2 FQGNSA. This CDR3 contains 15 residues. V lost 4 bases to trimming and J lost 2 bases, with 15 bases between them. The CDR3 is CASSSAAGLTYEQYF. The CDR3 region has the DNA TGTGCCAGCAGCTCCGCGGCGGGTCTCACCTACGAGCAGTACTTC.

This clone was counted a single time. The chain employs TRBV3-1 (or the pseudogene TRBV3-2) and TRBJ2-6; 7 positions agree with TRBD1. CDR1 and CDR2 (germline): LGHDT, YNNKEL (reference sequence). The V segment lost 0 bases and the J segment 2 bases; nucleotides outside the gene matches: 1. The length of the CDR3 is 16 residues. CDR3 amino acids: CASSQDTGAGANVLTF. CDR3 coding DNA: TGTGCCAGCAGCCAAGATACAGGGGCTGGGGCCAACGTCCTGACTTTC.

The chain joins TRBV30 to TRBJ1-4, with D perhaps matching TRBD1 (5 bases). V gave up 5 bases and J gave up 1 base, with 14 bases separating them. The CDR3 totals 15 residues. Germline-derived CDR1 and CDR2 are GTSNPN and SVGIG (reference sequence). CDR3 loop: CAWSRGAGTNEKLFF. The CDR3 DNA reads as TGTGCCTGGTCCCGCGGGGCGGGAACTAATGAAAAACTGTTTTTT.

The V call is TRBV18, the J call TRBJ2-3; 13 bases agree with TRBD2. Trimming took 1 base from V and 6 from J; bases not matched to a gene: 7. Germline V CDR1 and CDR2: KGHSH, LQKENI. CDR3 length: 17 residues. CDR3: CASSPRTSGRAGDTQYF. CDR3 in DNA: TGTGCCAGCTCACCACGAACTAGCGGGAGGGCCGGGGATACGCAGTATTTT.

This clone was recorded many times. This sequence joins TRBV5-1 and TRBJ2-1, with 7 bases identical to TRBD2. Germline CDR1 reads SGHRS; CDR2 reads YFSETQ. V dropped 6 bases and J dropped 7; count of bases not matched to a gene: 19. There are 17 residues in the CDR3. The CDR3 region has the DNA TGCGCCAGCAACCCCATCGGGGGGAGGGCCGCTCTTAATGAGCAGTTCTTC. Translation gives CASNPIGGRAALNEQFF.

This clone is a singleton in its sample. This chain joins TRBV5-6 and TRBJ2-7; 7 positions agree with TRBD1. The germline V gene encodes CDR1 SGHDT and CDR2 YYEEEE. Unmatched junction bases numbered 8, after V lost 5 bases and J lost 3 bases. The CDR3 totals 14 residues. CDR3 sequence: CASSPGTVSYEQYF. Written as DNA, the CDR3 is TGTGCCAGCAGTCCCGGGACAGTGAGCTACGAGCAGTACTTC.

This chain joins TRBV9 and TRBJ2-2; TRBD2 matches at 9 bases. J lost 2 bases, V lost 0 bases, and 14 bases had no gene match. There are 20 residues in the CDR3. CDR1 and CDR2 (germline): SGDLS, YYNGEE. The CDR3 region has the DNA TGTGCCAGCAGCGTAGCTACCCTTAGCGGGAGTTGGACTAACACCGGGGAGCTGTTTTTT. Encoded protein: CASSVATLSGSWTNTGELFF.

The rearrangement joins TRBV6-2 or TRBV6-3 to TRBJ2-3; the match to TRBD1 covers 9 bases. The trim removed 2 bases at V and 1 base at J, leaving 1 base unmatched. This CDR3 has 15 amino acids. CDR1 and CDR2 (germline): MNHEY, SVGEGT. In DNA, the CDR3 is TGTGCCAGCAGTTACACAGGGGGCGGCACAGATACGCAGTATTTT. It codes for CASSYTGGGTDTQYF.

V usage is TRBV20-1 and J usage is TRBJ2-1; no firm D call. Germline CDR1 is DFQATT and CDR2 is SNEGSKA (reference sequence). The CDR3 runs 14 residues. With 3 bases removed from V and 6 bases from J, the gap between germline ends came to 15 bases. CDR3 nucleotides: TGCAGTGCTAGTGGGCTAGTGCTCATCAATGAGCAGTTCTTC. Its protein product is CSASGLVLINEQFF.

This CDR3 reads CASSQRESYNEQFF. CDR3 coding DNA: TGTGCCAGCAGTCAACGGGAGAGCTACAATGAGCAGTTCTTC. V gene TRBV6-2 or TRBV6-3 combines with J gene TRBJ2-1; TRBD2 is a possible D gene (6 bases). From germline, CDR1 is MNHEY and CDR2 SVGEGT. V was cut by 5 bases and J by 3 bases, with 11 bases left in between. This CDR3 region has 14 residues.

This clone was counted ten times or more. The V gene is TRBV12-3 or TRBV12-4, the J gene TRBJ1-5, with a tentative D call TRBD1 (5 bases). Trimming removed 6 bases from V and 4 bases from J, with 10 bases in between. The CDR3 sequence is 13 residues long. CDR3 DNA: TGTGCCAGCAGCAGGGCGGAGAATCAGCCCCAGCATTTT. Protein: CASSRAENQPQHF.

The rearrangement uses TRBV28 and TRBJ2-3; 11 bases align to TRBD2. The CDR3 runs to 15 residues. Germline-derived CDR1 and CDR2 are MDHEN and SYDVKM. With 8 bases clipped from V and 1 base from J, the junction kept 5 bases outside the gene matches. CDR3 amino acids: CASGSLAGGTDTQYF. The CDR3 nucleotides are TGTGCCAGCGGGTCACTAGCGGGAGGCACAGATACGCAGTATTTT. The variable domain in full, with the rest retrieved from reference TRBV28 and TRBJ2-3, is DVKVTQSSRYLVKRTGEKVFLECVQDMDHENMFWYRQDPGLGLRLIYFSYDVKMKEKGDIPEGYSVSREKKERFSLILESASTNQTSMYLCASGSLAGGTDTQYFGPGTRLTVL.

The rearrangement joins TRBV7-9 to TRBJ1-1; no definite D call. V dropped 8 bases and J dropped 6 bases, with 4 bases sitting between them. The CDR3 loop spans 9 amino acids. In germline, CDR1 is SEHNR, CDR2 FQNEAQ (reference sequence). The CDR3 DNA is TGTGCCAGCGGAGCTGAAGCTTTCTTT. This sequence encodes CASGAEAFF.

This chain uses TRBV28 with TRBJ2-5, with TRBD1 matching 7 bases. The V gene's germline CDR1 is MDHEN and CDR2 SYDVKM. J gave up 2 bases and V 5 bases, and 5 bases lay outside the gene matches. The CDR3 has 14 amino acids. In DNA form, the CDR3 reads TGTGCCAGCAGTCGGGACAGAAAGCAAGAGACCCAGTACTTC. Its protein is CASSRDRKQETQYF.

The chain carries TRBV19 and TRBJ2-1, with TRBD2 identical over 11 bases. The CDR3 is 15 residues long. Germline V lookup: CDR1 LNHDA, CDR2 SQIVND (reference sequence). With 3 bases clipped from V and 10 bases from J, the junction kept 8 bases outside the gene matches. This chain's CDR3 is CASSMRLASGREQFF. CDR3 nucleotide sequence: TGTGCCAGTAGTATGCGGTTGGCTAGCGGGAGGGAGCAGTTCTTC.

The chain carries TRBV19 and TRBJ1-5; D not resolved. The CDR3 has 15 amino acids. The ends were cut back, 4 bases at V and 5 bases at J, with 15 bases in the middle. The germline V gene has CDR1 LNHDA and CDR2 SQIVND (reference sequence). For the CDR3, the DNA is TGTGCCAGTAGTAATGAGGCCGCGAGGGATCAGCCCCAGCATTTT. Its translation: CASSNEAARDQPQHF.

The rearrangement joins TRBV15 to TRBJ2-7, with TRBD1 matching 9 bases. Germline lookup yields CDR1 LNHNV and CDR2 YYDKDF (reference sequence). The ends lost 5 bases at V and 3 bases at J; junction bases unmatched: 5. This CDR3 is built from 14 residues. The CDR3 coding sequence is TGTGCCACCAGCGGTCGACAGGGGGTCTACGAGCAGTACTTC. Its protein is CATSGRQGVYEQYF.

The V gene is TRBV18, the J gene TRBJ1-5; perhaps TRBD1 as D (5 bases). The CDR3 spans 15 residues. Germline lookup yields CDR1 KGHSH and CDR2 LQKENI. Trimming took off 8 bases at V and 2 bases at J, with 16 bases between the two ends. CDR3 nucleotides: TGTGCCAGCCAACCCGGGGGGGGTGGCAATCAGCCCCAGCATTTT. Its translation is CASQPGGGGNQPQHF.

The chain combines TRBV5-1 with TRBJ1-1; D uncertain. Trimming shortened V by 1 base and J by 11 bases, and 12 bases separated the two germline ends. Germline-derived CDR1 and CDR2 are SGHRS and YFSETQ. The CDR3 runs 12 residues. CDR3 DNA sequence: TGCGCCAGCAGCTTGACGGGAGAGGCGGCTTTCTTT. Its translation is CASSLTGEAAFF.